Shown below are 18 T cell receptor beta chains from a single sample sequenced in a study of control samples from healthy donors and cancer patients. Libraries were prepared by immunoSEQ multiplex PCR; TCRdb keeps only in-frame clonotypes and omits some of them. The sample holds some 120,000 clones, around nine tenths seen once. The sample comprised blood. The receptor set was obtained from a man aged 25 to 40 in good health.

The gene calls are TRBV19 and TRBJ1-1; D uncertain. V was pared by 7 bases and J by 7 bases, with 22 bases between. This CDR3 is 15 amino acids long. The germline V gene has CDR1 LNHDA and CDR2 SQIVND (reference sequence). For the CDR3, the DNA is TGTGCCAGTAATCCCCCGGGAATGCAGGCGTTTGAAGCTTTCTTT. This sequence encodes CASNPPGMQAFEAFF.

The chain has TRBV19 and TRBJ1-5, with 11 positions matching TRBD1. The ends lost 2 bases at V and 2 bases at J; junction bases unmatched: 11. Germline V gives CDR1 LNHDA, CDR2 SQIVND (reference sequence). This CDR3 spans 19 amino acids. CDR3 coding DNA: TGTGCCAGTAGTATAAGGCAGATGGACAGGGGGCTCGGCAATCAGCCCCAGCATTTT. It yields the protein CASSIRQMDRGLGNQPQHF.

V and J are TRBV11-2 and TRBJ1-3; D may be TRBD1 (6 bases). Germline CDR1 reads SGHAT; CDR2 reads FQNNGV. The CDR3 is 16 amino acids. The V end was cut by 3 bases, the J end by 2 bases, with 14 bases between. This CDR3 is CASSFQQGFAGNTIYF. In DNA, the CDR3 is TGTGCCAGCAGCTTTCAACAGGGCTTCGCTGGAAACACCATATATTTT.

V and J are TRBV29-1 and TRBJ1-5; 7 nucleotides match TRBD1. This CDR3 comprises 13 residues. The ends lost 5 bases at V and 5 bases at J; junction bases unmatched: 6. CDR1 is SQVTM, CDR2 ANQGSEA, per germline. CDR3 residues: CSVQTGTDQPQHF. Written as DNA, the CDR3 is TGCAGCGTTCAGACAGGGACGGATCAGCCCCAGCATTTT. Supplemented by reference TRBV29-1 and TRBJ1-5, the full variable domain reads SAVISQKPSRDICQRGTSLTIQCQVDSQVTMMFWYRQQPGQSLTLIATANQGSEATYESGFVIDKFPISRPNLTFSTLTVSNMSPEDSSIYLCSVQTGTDQPQHFGDGTRLSIL.

The CDR3 DNA reads as TGTGCCAGCAGGCCAGGGACCGAAAGGATGACCCTCCACTTT. Its protein is CASRPGTERMTLHF. The rearrangement uses TRBV6-5 and TRBJ1-6; D might be TRBD1 (5 bases). Germline V gene lookup returns CDR1 MNHEY and CDR2 SVGAGI. Deletions cut 6 bases from V and 14 bases from J, with 20 bases between. This CDR3 has 14 amino acids.

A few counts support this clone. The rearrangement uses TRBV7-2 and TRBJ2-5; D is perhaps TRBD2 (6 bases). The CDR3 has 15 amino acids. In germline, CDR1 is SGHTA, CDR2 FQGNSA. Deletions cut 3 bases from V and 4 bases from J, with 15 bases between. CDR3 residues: CASSFDRGFRETQYF. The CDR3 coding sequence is TGTGCCAGCAGCTTTGATCGGGGGTTCAGAGAGACCCAGTACTTC.

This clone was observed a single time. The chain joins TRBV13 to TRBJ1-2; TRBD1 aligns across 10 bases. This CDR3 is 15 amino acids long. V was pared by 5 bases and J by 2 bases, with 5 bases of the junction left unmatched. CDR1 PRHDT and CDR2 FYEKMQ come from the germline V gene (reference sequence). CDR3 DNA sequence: TGTGCCAGCAGCCCTTCGGACAGGGGGAACTATGGCTACACCTTC. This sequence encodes CASSPSDRGNYGYTF.

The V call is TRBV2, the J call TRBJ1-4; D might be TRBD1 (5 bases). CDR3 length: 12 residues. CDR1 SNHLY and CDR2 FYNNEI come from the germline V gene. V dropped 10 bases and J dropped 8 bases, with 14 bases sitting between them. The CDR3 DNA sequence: TGTGCCACCAACACAGGAGAAGAAAAACTGTTTTTT. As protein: CATNTGEEKLFF.

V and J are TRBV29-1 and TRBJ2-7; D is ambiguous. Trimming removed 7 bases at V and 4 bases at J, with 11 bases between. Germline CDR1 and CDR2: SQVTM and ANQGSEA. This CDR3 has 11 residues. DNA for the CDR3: TGCAGCGCACTGGACGGGTACGAGCAGTACTTC. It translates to CSALDGYEQYF.

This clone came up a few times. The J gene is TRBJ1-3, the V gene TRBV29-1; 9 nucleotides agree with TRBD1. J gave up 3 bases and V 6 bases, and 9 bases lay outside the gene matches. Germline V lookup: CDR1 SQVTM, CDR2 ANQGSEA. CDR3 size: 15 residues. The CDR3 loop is CSVAQGATFGNTIYF. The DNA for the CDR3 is TGCAGCGTCGCACAGGGGGCTACATTTGGAAACACCATATATTTT.

The CDR3 is CASKSQTNTEAFF. CDR3 nucleotides: TGCGCCAGCAAGTCACAGACGAACACTGAAGCTTTCTTT. The chain joins TRBV10-1 to TRBJ1-1, with D unresolved. V was clipped by 7 bases and J by 1 base, with 10 bases between them. The germline V gene encodes CDR1 WNHNN and CDR2 SYGVQD (reference sequence). The CDR3 runs to 13 residues.

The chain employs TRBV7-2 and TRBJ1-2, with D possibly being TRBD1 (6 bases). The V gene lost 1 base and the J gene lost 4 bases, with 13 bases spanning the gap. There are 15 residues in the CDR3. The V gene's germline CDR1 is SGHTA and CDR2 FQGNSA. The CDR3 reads CASSLGLDSFYGYTF. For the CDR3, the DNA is TGTGCCAGCAGCTTAGGCCTGGACAGCTTCTATGGCTACACCTTC.

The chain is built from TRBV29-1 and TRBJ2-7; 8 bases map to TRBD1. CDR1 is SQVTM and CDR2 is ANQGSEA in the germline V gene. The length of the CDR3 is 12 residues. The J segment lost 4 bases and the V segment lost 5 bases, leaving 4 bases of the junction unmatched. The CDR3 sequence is CSVLQGAYEQYF. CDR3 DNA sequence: TGCAGCGTTCTCCAGGGGGCGTACGAGCAGTACTTC.

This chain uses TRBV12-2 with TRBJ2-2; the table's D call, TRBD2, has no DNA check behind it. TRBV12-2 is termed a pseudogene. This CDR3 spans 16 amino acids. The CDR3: CASRFRTSGNTGELFF. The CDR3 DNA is TGTGCAAGTCGCTTCCGGACTAGCGGGAACACCGGGGAGCTGTTTTTT.

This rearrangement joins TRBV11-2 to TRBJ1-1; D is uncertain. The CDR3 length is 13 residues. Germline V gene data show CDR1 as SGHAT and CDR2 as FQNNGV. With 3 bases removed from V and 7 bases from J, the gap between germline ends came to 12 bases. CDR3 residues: CASSFEGSGEAFF. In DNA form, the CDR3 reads TGTGCCAGCAGCTTTGAGGGAAGCGGTGAAGCTTTCTTT.

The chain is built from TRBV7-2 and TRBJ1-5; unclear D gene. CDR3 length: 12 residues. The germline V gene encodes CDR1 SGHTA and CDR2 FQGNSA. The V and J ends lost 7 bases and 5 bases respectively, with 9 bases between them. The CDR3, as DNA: TGTGCCAGCAACCTTATGGATCAGCCCCAGCATTTT. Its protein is CASNLMDQPQHF.

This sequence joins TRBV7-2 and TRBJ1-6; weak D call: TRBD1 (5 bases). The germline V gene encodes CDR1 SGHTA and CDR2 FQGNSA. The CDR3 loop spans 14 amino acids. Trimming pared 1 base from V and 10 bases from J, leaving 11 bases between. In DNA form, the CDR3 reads TGTGCCAGCAGCTTAGACGGACAAAGATCACCCCTCCACTTT. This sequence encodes CASSLDGQRSPLHF.

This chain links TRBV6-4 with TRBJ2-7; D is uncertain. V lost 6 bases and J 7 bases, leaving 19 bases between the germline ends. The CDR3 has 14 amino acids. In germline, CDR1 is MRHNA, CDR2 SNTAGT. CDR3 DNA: TGTGCCAGCAGGGGCGAAGTCTTGTCCTGGGAGCAGTACGTC. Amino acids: CASRGEVLSWEQYV.